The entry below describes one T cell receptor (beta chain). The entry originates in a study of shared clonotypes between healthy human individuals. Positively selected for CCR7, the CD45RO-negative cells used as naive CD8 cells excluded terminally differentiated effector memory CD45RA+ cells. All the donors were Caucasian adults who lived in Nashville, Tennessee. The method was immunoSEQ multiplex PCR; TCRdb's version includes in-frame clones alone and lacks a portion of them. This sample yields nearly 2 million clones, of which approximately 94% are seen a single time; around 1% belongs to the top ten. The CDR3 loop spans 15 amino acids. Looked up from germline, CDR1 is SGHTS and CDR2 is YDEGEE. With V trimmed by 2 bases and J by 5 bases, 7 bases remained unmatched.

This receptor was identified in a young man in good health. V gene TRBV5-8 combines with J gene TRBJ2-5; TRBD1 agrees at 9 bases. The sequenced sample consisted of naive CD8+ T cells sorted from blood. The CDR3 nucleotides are TGTGCCAGCAGCTTCGGGACAGGGACCGGGGAGACCCAGTACTTC. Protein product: CASSFGTGTGETQYF.